One and the same sample provided the 23 T cell receptor beta chains below, sequenced in a study of cytomegalovirus exposure and HLA in healthy donors. The PCR was carried out with 60 Vbeta primers and 13 Jbeta primers. Here immunoSEQ multiplex PCR was the method, and the copy in TCRdb shows in-frame clones only, minus some. In the table there are 130,000 or so clones, over 70% of which are singletons. Sequenced: PBMCs. These receptors were collected from a woman aged 18-29 years in good health and CMV-seronegative.

The chain uses TRBV4-1 and TRBJ2-3; D is uncertain. V lost 0 bases and J lost 9, with 7 bases in between. The CDR3 extends over 12 amino acids. The germline V gene has CDR1 MGHRA and CDR2 YSYEKL. CDR3 in amino acids: CASSQDSPTQYF. The CDR3 coding sequence is TGCGCCAGCAGCCAAGATTCCCCAACGCAGTATTTT.

The table lists this clone with a few counts. The chain joins TRBV7-9 to TRBJ2-3, with TRBD2 matching 13 bases. Germline CDR1 SEHNR, CDR2 FQNEAQ (reference sequence). Unmatched junction bases numbered 2, after V lost 0 bases and J lost 2 bases. This CDR3 spans 17 amino acids. The CDR3 here is CASSLAGTSGITDTQYF. The CDR3 coding sequence is TGTGCCAGCAGCTTAGCGGGGACTAGCGGGATCACAGATACGCAGTATTTT.

The chain carries TRBV7-8 and TRBJ2-3; TRBD2 matches 9 bases. Germline values: CDR1 SGHVS, CDR2 FQNEAQ. The V segment lost 1 base and the J segment 3 bases; nucleotides outside the gene matches: 8. The CDR3 has 17 amino acids. Written as DNA, the CDR3 is TGTGCCAGCAGCTTAGACGTAGCGGGAGCAAGGACAGATACGCAGTATTTT. It yields the protein CASSLDVAGARTDTQYF.

This clone was observed a single time. The rearrangement joins TRBV18 to TRBJ1-3; D is undetermined. In germline, CDR1 is KGHSH, CDR2 LQKENI. V gave up 4 bases and J gave up 3 bases, with 7 bases separating them. The CDR3 loop spans 13 amino acids. CDR3 coding DNA: TGTGCCAGCTCACAGTCGAGTGGAAACACCATATATTTT. It translates to CASSQSSGNTIYF.

The J gene is TRBJ2-2, the V gene TRBV2, with 8 nucleotides matching TRBD2. The ends lost 1 base at V and 3 bases at J; junction bases unmatched: 4. This CDR3 has 16 amino acids. Germline loops: CDR1 SNHLY, CDR2 FYNNEI. CDR3 sequence reads: CASSEGGRIHTGELFF. The CDR3 bases are TGTGCCAGCAGTGAAGGCGGGAGGATCCACACCGGGGAGCTGTTTTTT.

The chain recombines TRBV11-2 with TRBJ2-3; D remains ambiguous. Between the trimmed V and J ends, which lost 2 bases and 0 bases, there was a span of 6 bases. This CDR3 region has 14 residues. CDR1 is SGHAT and CDR2 is FQNNGV in the germline V gene. The CDR3 DNA reads as TGTGCCAGCAGCTTATTACTGAGCACAGATACGCAGTATTTT. Translating gives CASSLLLSTDTQYF.

The chain is built from TRBV4-1 and TRBJ2-1, with 11 bases that match TRBD2. The CDR3 covers 18 residues. Germline loops: CDR1 MGHRA, CDR2 YSYEKL. The V segment lost 4 bases and the J segment 5 bases; nucleotides outside the gene matches: 13. DNA of the CDR3: TGCGCCAGCAGCCCAGCTGGACTAGCGGGTCTAACCCACAATGAGCAGTTCTTC. It specifies CASSPAGLAGLTHNEQFF.

This sequence joins TRBV5-6 and TRBJ2-5, with 9 bases fitting TRBD2. Germline values: CDR1 SGHDT, CDR2 YYEEEE. This CDR3 has 15 amino acids. V was clipped by 3 bases and J by 2 bases; unmatched bases: 5. The CDR3, as DNA: TGTGCCAGCAGCTCTGTAGCGGGAGATCAAGAGACCCAGTACTTC. The encoded protein is CASSSVAGDQETQYF.

The chain recombines TRBV15 with TRBJ1-5, with 7 bases that match TRBD1. The germline V gene has CDR1 LNHNV and CDR2 YYDKDF (reference sequence). V was clipped by 3 bases and J by 6 bases; unmatched bases: 11. The CDR3 is made up of 16 amino acids. CDR3 sequence (DNA): TGTGCCACCAGCAGTCTCCGGGACAGTATAGGTCAGCCCCAGCATTTT. Protein product: CATSSLRDSIGQPQHF.

The rearrangement joins TRBV5-1 to TRBJ1-1, with 7 bases that match TRBD1. From germline, CDR1 is SGHRS and CDR2 YFSETQ. J gave up 4 bases and V 0 bases, and 3 bases lay outside the gene matches. CDR3 length: 14 residues. The CDR3 loop reads CASSLAGGATEAFF. As DNA, the CDR3 is TGCGCCAGCAGCTTGGCAGGGGGTGCCACTGAAGCTTTCTTT. Full variable domain (missing parts from reference TRBV5-1 and TRBJ1-1): KAGVTQTPRYLIKTRGQQVTLSCSPISGHRSVSWYQQTPGQGLQFLFEYFSETQRNKGNFPGRFSGRQFSNSRSEMNVSTLELGDSALYLCASSLAGGATEAFFGQGTRLTVV.

V gene TRBV5-1 combines with J gene TRBJ1-1; 8 positions agree with TRBD1. V was pared by 2 bases and J by 1 base, with 4 bases of the junction left unmatched. The length of the CDR3 is 15 residues. Germline V gives CDR1 SGHRS, CDR2 YFSETQ. In DNA, the CDR3 is TGCGCCAGCAGCTTTCCCGACAGGGGGAACACTGAAGCTTTCTTT. This translates into CASSFPDRGNTEAFF.

This clone was found a few times. CDR3: CASRARLAGGDTQYF. The CDR3, as DNA: TGTGCCAGCAGGGCCCGACTAGCCGGCGGGGATACGCAGTATTTT. V gene TRBV25-1 combines with J gene TRBJ2-3, with 7 nucleotides matching TRBD2. Germline trimming cut 6 bases from V and 6 bases from J; bases unmatched to any gene: 12. This CDR3 comprises 15 residues. Looked up from germline, CDR1 is MGHDK and CDR2 is SYGVNS.

This chain connects TRBV5-5 to TRBJ1-5; D might be TRBD1 (6 bases). CDR3 size: 17 residues. V lost 0 bases and J 9 bases, leaving 22 bases between the germline ends. Looked up from germline, CDR1 is SGHKS and CDR2 is YYEKEE (reference sequence). The CDR3 loop is CASSLGDIEIKRRPQHF. The CDR3 bases are TGTGCCAGCAGCTTGGGGGACATTGAGATCAAGAGACGGCCCCAGCATTTT. The full variable domain, its missing parts supplied by reference TRBV5-5 and TRBJ1-5, is DAGVTQSPTHLIKTRGQQVTLRCSPISGHKSVSWYQQVLGQGPQFIFQYYEKEERGRGNFPDRFSARQFPNYSSELNVNALLLGDSALYLCASSLGDIEIKRRPQHFGDGTRLSIL.

The chain links TRBV30 to TRBJ2-2; weak D call: TRBD2 (6 bases). Trimming cost V 1 base and J 4 bases, with 7 bases left between them. The CDR3 has 13 amino acids. The germline V gene has CDR1 GTSNPN and CDR2 SVGIG (reference sequence). CDR3 protein: CAWSARGTGELFF. DNA for the CDR3: TGTGCCTGGAGTGCGCGGGGCACCGGGGAGCTGTTTTTT. The full variable domain, with the rest looked up from reference TRBV30 and TRBJ2-2, is SQTIHQWPATLVQPVGSPLSLECTVEGTSNPNLYWYRQAAGRGLQLLFYSVGIGQISSEVPQNLSASRPQDRQFILSSKKLLLSDSGFYLCAWSARGTGELFFGEGSRLTVL.

Note on this clone: The missing conserved phenylalanine or tryptophan at the end of this CDR3 makes a read error likely. The rearrangement uses TRBV29-1 and TRBJ1-2; the D gene is possibly TRBD1 (5 bases). CDR1 is SQVTM and CDR2 is ANQGSEA in the germline V gene. Trimming cost V 5 bases and J 6 bases, with 10 bases left between them. This CDR3 is built from 11 residues. The CDR3 coding sequence is TGCAGCGTTCTCAGGGATGATGGCTACACCCTC. Amino acid sequence: CSVLRDDGYTL.

Comment on this clone: A junction end diverges from the germline sequence, so it may reflect a read error. The chain combines TRBV30 with TRBJ1-1, with TRBD1 as a possible D gene (5 bases). This CDR3 is 17 amino acids long. Germline CDR1 is GTSNPN and CDR2 is SVGIG (reference sequence). As DNA, the CDR3 is TGTGTCTGGAGCTCCCGGGAGAGGGACGAAAGGAACACTGAAGCTTTCTTT. It encodes CVWSSRERDERNTEAFF. The entire variable domain, with the rest obtained from reference TRBV30 and TRBJ1-1, is as follows: SQTIHQWPATLVQPVGSPLSLECTVEGTSNPNLYWYRQAAGRGLQLLFYSVGIGQISSEVPQNLSASRPQDRQFILSSKKLLLSDSGFYLCVWSSRERDERNTEAFFGQGTRLTVV.

The chain couples TRBV6-6 to TRBJ2-5; D might be TRBD2 (5 bases). V dropped 2 bases and J dropped 5 bases, with 12 bases sitting between them. Germline CDR1 and CDR2: MNHNY and SVGAGI (reference sequence). This CDR3 has 14 residues. The chain's CDR3 is CASSYPAARETQYF. For the CDR3, the DNA is TGTGCCAGCAGTTACCCAGCGGCTCGGGAGACCCAGTACTTC.

The chain carries TRBV19 and TRBJ2-2; the D is unclear. Germline CDR1 LNHDA, CDR2 SQIVND (reference sequence). The CDR3 is made up of 14 amino acids. Trimming left V 5 bases short and J 5 bases short, with 12 bases between. This CDR3 reads CASSLRRRTGELFF. The CDR3 nucleotides are TGTGCCAGTAGTCTTCGACGGCGGACCGGGGAGCTGTTTTTT.

The J gene is TRBJ2-1, the V gene TRBV6-5; a weak D match, TRBD2 (5 bases). Germline V gives CDR1 MNHEY, CDR2 SVGAGI. The CDR3 has 13 residues. The V and J ends lost 8 bases and 8 bases respectively, with 16 bases between them. The CDR3 sequence: CASSLTERDEQFF. CDR3 coding DNA: TGTGCCAGCTCCCTCACAGAGAGGGATGAGCAGTTCTTC.

This clone was seen once. V is TRBV30 and J is TRBJ2-1; tentatively, D is TRBD2 (6 bases). This CDR3 contains 13 residues. From germline, CDR1 is GTSNPN and CDR2 SVGIG (reference sequence). Trimming removed 7 bases from V and 2 bases from J, with 12 bases in between. For the CDR3, the DNA is TGTGCCTATGGGGGGACGCCCTACAATGAGCAGTTCTTC. Translated, it gives CAYGGTPYNEQFF.

The V call is TRBV30, the J call TRBJ2-1; 15 nucleotides line up with TRBD2. The germline V gene encodes CDR1 GTSNPN and CDR2 SVGIG (reference sequence). CDR3 length equals 14 residues. V shed 6 bases, J shed 8 bases, and the junction held 5 bases outside the gene matches. This chain's CDR3 is CACRTSGRAYEQFF. The CDR3, as DNA: TGTGCCTGCAGGACTAGCGGGAGGGCCTATGAGCAGTTCTTC.

Note on this clone: Compared with germline, one end of the junction differs, possibly owing to a read error. The gene calls are TRBV14 and TRBJ2-1; 8 bases line up with TRBD2. The CDR3 is 15 residues long. Looked up from germline, CDR1 is SGHDN and CDR2 is FVKESK. This CDR3 reads CASSREVAGGPQAVF. CDR3 DNA: TGTGCCAGCAGCCGAGAGGTGGCGGGAGGACCACAAGCGGTCTTC.

This rearrangement joins TRBV7-9 to TRBJ2-7, with D possibly matching TRBD1 (6 bases). Germline assignment: CDR1 SEHNR and CDR2 FQNEAQ (reference sequence). Trimming left V 5 bases short and J 6 bases short, with 17 bases between. The CDR3 consists of 14 residues. The CDR3 DNA reads TGTGCCAGCAGCCCCTGGACAGAAGTCAGCGAGCAGTACTTC. Protein product: CASSPWTEVSEQYF.